Listed here are 8 T cell receptor beta chains from one sample, sequenced in a study of blood T cell repertoires in COVID-19. TCRdb's copy holds only in-frame clones and misses some; the assay was immunoSEQ multiplex PCR. The sample lists more than 45,000 clones, 91% seen once, with approximately 6% in the top ten. Sample: peripheral blood. The source of these receptors is a man aged 70 or older with active COVID-19.

This clone has only one observation. The chain joins TRBV7-9 to TRBJ2-7; TRBD1 aligns across 7 bases. The germline CDR1 and CDR2 sequences are SEHNR and FQNEAQ (reference sequence). Trimming at V came to 1 base and at J to 1 base, leaving 16 bases not matched to a gene. The CDR3 runs to 19 residues. CDR3 bases: TGTGCCAGCAGCTTAGGAATCTTGCTGGCCAGGGGACAGTCCTACGAGCAGTACTTC. Protein: CASSLGILLARGQSYEQYF. Looking up the rest from reference TRBV7-9 and TRBJ2-7 gives the full variable domain: DTGVSQNPRHKITKRGQNVTFRCDPISEHNRLYWYRQTLGQGPEFLTYFQNEAQLEKSRLLSDRFSAERPKGSFSTLEIQRTEQGDSAMYLCASSLGILLARGQSYEQYFGPGTRLTVT.

CDR3 DNA sequence: TGTGCCAGCAGCCTCCTAGGCGAGGGTTGGGAGACCCAGTACTTC. It encodes CASSLLGEGWETQYF. The chain links TRBV7-9 to TRBJ2-5; perhaps TRBD2 as D (5 bases). Deletions cut 5 bases from V and 5 bases from J, with 18 bases between. The CDR3 consists of 15 residues. Germline V lookup: CDR1 SEHNR, CDR2 FQNEAQ (reference sequence).

The rearrangement links TRBV11-3 to TRBJ2-7; D remains unclear. The CDR3 runs to 14 residues. The germline gives CDR1 SGHNT, CDR2 YENEEA. V dropped 5 bases and J dropped 0 bases, with 11 bases sitting between them. The CDR3 protein is CASSGAKPSYEQYF. The DNA of the CDR3 is TGTGCCAGCAGCGGAGCGAAGCCCTCCTACGAGCAGTACTTC.

This clone was detected a few times. J is TRBJ1-5 and V is TRBV20-1; weak D call: TRBD1 (6 bases). The V and J ends lost 3 bases and 4 bases respectively, with 10 bases between them. The CDR3 runs to 13 residues. The germline gives CDR1 DFQATT, CDR2 SNEGSKA (reference sequence). CDR3 DNA: TGCAGTGCTAGTTTCAGGGGAAATCAGCCCCAGCATTTT. It codes for CSASFRGNQPQHF.

V is TRBV25-1 and J is TRBJ2-5; weak D call: TRBD1 (5 bases). The CDR3 spans 12 residues. V was trimmed by 7 bases and J by 5 bases, leaving 11 bases between them. CDR1 is MGHDK, CDR2 SYGVNS, per germline. The CDR3 bases are TGTGCCAGCACCAGGGTAGGTGAGACCCAGTACTTC. Its translation: CASTRVGETQYF.

J is TRBJ2-7 and V is TRBV5-3; 8 nucleotides match TRBD1. TRBV5-3 is known as an ORF, though its function is uncertain. This CDR3 is built from 16 residues. J was trimmed by 4 bases and V by 4 bases; bases with no gene match: 13. The CDR3 region has the DNA TGTGCCAGAAGCCCGACGCGAATCGACAGGGGTTACGAGCAGTACTTC. Amino acid sequence: CARSPTRIDRGYEQYF.

The V gene is TRBV4-3, the J gene TRBJ1-3, with TRBD1 as a possible D gene (6 bases). Germline V CDR1 and CDR2: LGHNA, YSLEER. The V end lost 1 base, the J end lost 4 bases, and 17 bases lay between the germline ends. The CDR3 totals 17 residues. The CDR3 region is CASSQVGGGLIGNTIYF. In DNA form, the CDR3 reads TGCGCCAGCAGCCAAGTGGGCGGGGGGCTAATCGGAAACACCATATATTTT.

The chain carries TRBV27 and TRBJ1-6; 9 positions match TRBD1. Germline loops: CDR1 MNHEY, CDR2 SMNVEV (reference sequence). CDR3 length equals 14 residues. V shed 6 bases and J 10 bases; nucleotides not matched to a gene: 7. CDR3 residues: CASRTGTGLSPLHF. The CDR3 DNA follows: TGTGCCAGCAGAACCGGGACAGGGCTATCACCCCTCCACTTT.